This entry concerns a single T cell receptor beta chain. The antigen is unknown. This sample was included in a study of CD8 T cells in Susac syndrome. Study at large: Patients with Susac syndrome were, at the time of blood collection, therapy-naive, maintained on corticosteroids, or maintained on intravenous immunoglobulin alone. Study-wide findings and caveats: The study recognized that the number of individuals in its TCR sequencing and HLA analysis was relatively small.

The germline gives CDR1 GTSNPN, CDR2 SVGIG (reference sequence). The CDR3 totals 14 residues. Deletions cut 0 bases from V and 6 bases from J, with 14 bases between. TCR beta from blood CD8+ and CD4+ T cells was sequenced. Reverse transcription of roughly 0.5 to 1 ug RNA was carried out with random hexamers. Amplification of TCR beta CDR3 spanned 54 Vbeta and 13 Jbeta via immunoSEQ multiplex PCR. TCRdb used MiXCR to reprocess the immunoSEQ multiplex PCR reads, holding one entry per CDR3 protein. This table holds 150,000 or so distinct CDR3 sequences, approximately 95% found once. V and J are TRBV30 and TRBJ1-2; TRBD1 might be the D (5 bases). This receptor was taken from a human donor with Susac syndrome. Sample: CD4+ T cells from PBMCs. The DNA for the CDR3 is TGTGCCTGGAGTGTACCCAGGGAAGGAAATGGCTACACCTTC. Its protein is CAWSVPREGNGYTF.